The next 8 T cell receptor beta chains were all read from a single sample in a study of T cell responses to AZD1222 COVID-19 vaccine. Profiling relied on immunoSEQ multiplex PCR, and the TCRdb table lists in-frame clones only, not all of them. The sample contains some 130,000 clones, roughly nine tenths of which appear only once. The sequencing here drew on peripheral blood, taken 28 days after the second AZD1222 dose. The receptors were gathered from an adult who received the AZD1222 COVID-19 vaccine.

The V call is TRBV30, the J call TRBJ2-5; TRBD1 agrees at 9 bases. In germline, CDR1 is GTSNPN, CDR2 SVGIG (reference sequence). The CDR3 consists of 16 residues. V shed 0 bases, J shed 5 bases, and the junction held 10 bases outside the gene matches. The CDR3, as DNA: TGTGCCTGGAGTGTCCGGGACAGGGAGACCAGGGAGACCCAGTACTTC. This encodes CAWSVRDRETRETQYF.

The rearrangement uses TRBV19 and TRBJ1-1; 9 positions match TRBD1. Germline V gene sequence: CDR1 LNHDA, CDR2 SQIVND (reference sequence). J was trimmed by 3 bases and V by 3 bases; bases with no gene match: 2. The CDR3 contains 14 residues. The CDR3 region has the DNA TGTGCCAGTAGTATGCGGACAGGGGACACTGAAGCTTTCTTT. It translates to CASSMRTGDTEAFF. Variable domain in full (rest from reference TRBV19 and TRBJ1-1): DGGITQSPKYLFRKEGQNVTLSCEQNLNHDAMYWYRQDPGQGLRLIYYSQIVNDFQKGDIAEGYSVSREKKESFPLTVTSAQKNPTAFYLCASSMRTGDTEAFFGQGTRLTVV.

This chain connects TRBV5-1 to TRBJ2-5; 12 bases map to TRBD1. CDR3 size: 15 residues. Germline CDR1 SGHRS, CDR2 YFSETQ. V lost 5 bases to trimming and J lost 5 bases; unmatched junction nucleotides: 7. The CDR3 DNA reads TGCGCCAGCAGGTCCGGGACAGGGGGCGGTGAGACCCAGTACTTC. Translating gives CASRSGTGGGETQYF.

The chain is built from TRBV6-5 and TRBJ1-2; TRBD1 might be the D (6 bases). Trimming took 6 bases from V and 4 from J, leaving 15 bases between them. Germline loops: CDR1 MNHEY, CDR2 SVGAGI. The CDR3 covers 14 residues. The CDR3 spells CASSPGVLGYGYTF. CDR3 DNA: TGTGCCAGCAGCCCAGGGGTTTTGGGCTATGGCTACACCTTC.

The chain recombines TRBV6-1 with TRBJ1-2; D is unresolved. CDR3 size: 13 residues. Germline lookup yields CDR1 MNHNS and CDR2 SASEGT. V was clipped by 0 bases and J by 7 bases, with 9 bases between them. The CDR3 DNA reads as TGTGCCAGCAGTGAAGCCCCTGGAGGTGGCTACACCTTC. Translation gives CASSEAPGGGYTF.

The CDR3 region is CASSPPDRGYGYTF. CDR3 DNA: TGCGCCAGCAGCCCACCGGACAGGGGCTATGGCTACACCTTC. The J gene is TRBJ1-2, the V gene TRBV5-1, with 9 positions matching TRBD1. The germline V gene encodes CDR1 SGHRS and CDR2 YFSETQ. The CDR3 loop spans 14 amino acids. V was pared by 4 bases and J by 4 bases, with 5 bases of the junction left unmatched. The full variable domain, with the rest looked up from reference TRBV5-1 and TRBJ1-2, is KAGVTQTPRYLIKTRGQQVTLSCSPISGHRSVSWYQQTPGQGLQFLFEYFSETQRNKGNFPGRFSGRQFSNSRSEMNVSTLELGDSALYLCASSPPDRGYGYTFGSGTRLTVV.

The chain uses TRBV7-2 and TRBJ1-2, with 12 bases matching TRBD1. The CDR3 totals 17 residues. Losses at the gene ends were 4 bases for V and 4 bases for J; bases not matched to a gene: 10. The germline V gene has CDR1 SGHTA and CDR2 FQGNSA. CDR3 sequence (DNA): TGTGCCAGCAGCTGGGGACAGGGGGCCCCACTAGGCTATGGCTACACCTTC. The encoded protein is CASSWGQGAPLGYGYTF. Drawing the rest from reference TRBV7-2 and TRBJ1-2, the complete variable domain is GAGVSQSPSNKVTEKGKDVELRCDPISGHTALYWYRQSLGQGLEFLIYFQGNSAPDKSGLPSDRFSAERTGGSVSTLTIQRTQQEDSAVYLCASSWGQGAPLGYGYTFGSGTRLTVV.

This chain links TRBV27 with TRBJ1-2, with 8 bases that match TRBD1. J was trimmed by 7 bases and V by 4 bases; bases with no gene match: 8. Germline CDR1 and CDR2: MNHEY and SMNVEV (reference sequence). This CDR3 region has 14 residues. The CDR3 nucleotides are TGTGCCAGCAGTTATCTGTCAGGGGGCCGTGGCTACACCTTC. Translating gives CASSYLSGGRGYTF.